This T cell receptor beta chain was captured in a study of cytomegalovirus exposure and HLA in healthy donors. Study summary: According to later analysis, the same platform produced the roughly 120 validation and around 730 first-cohort repertoires.

V was clipped by 5 bases and J by 5 bases, with 13 bases between them. Germline V gene data show CDR1 as MDHEN and CDR2 as SYDVKM. The CDR3 runs 14 residues. Measured with immunoSEQ multiplex PCR; TCRdb has only the in-frame clones, and not every one. The sample records more than 95,000 clones, about 88% being singletons. This clonotype originated in a man aged 18 to 29 in good health and CMV-seropositive. The specimen was PBMCs. This rearrangement joins TRBV28 to TRBJ1-5; possible D gene TRBD1, 6 bases. The CDR3 DNA reads as TGTGCCAGCAGTGGACAGAGGTATCATCAGCCCCAGCATTTT. As protein: CASSGQRYHQPQHF.